The T cell receptor (beta chain) described here comes from a study of T cell responses to AZD1222 COVID-19 vaccine. Study results and limitations: After two AZD1222 doses, spike-specific TCR breadth and depth rose versus day 0. White British people made up most donors, females outnumbered males, and clonal diversity was possibly underestimated.

A word on this clone: Its antigen is unidentified.

Assay: immunoSEQ multiplex PCR; the TCRdb copy retains only in-frame clones and omits some. Of about 200,000 clones listed, roughly 90% are singletons. This CDR3 has 14 residues. V lost 7 bases, J lost 1 base, and 11 bases lay in between. Germline V CDR1 and CDR2: MDHEN, SYDVKM. Analyses pooled second doses at about 4 or about 12 weeks. The chain links TRBV28 to TRBJ1-5; the D is unclear. The input for sequencing was peripheral blood, taken 28 days after the second AZD1222 dose. The receptor comes from an adult who received the AZD1222 COVID-19 vaccine. CDR3 coding DNA: TGTGCCAGCACGAGAAGAGAAAGCAATCAGCCCCAGCATTTT. Its translation is CASTRRESNQPQHF. Supplemented by reference TRBV28 and TRBJ1-5, the full variable domain reads DVKVTQSSRYLVKRTGEKVFLECVQDMDHENMFWYRQDPGLGLRLIYFSYDVKMKEKGDIPEGYSVSREKKERFSLILESASTNQTSMYLCASTRRESNQPQHFGDGTRLSIL.